These T cell receptor beta chains were read from a single sample in a study of T cell changes during pregnancy in multiple sclerosis. Measured with immunoSEQ multiplex PCR; TCRdb has only the in-frame clones, and not every one. The sample shows around 34,000 clones, approximately 94% of them seen only once. Source: CD4+ T cells from peripheral blood mononuclear cells, taken in the second trimester of pregnancy. These receptors all stem from a female donor with multiple sclerosis, enrolled in a pregnancy study. Both conserved end residues are trimmed from each CDR3. A row's size may be missing; if present it is once, few, many or a size class.

V gene,clone size,CDR3 protein
TRBV4-2,-,ASSQDSRNTEAF
TRBV5-3,-,ARSPFGGWKPQH
TRBV7-2,-,ASSLAGGTLVAF
TRBV5-4,few,ASSLQGTLGEQY
TRBV2,-,ASSLQGAPNEQF
TRBV4-2,once,ASSLDRVGEGNTIY
TRBV7-9,-,ASSPDRSTSGSTYEQY
TRBV5-1,-,ASSFGLAGSSYNEQF
TRBV2,-,ASTNRGGNYEQY
TRBV7-2,-,ASSSPSGRDTGELF
TRBV28,once,ASSFNRGYTEAF
TRBV18,-,ASSLRDRGETQY
TRBV5-1,-,ASSPSALSLGGTEAF
TRBV12-2,-,ASRLVAEKLF